This TCR beta chain was identified during a study of identical twins. This clonotype was seen a few times. What it binds is not known. Germline assignment: CDR1 SEHNR and CDR2 FQNEAQ (reference sequence). The CDR3 has 15 residues. V lost 10 bases and J 4 bases, leaving 20 bases between the germline ends. Whole-study results and caveats: Cord blood beta clonotypes that were abundant carried fewer insertions, and memory repertoires showed no such trend. Among monozygotic twins, out-of-frame TCR alpha sharing exceeded what models predicted. Researchers reported excess low generation probability among twin-shared out-of-frame alpha sequences.

Template switching added a universal primer site; cDNA carried unique molecular identifiers. Using its own MiXCR run on the 5' RACE reads, TCRdb lists one record per CDR3 protein. The sample contains about 700,000 distinct CDR3 sequences, around 5.7% of which appear only once. This TCR derives from a man aged 18-30 years in good health. The genes are TRBV7-9 and TRBJ2-1; weak D call: TRBD2 (6 bases). Sequencing used naive T cells sorted from blood. The DNA of the CDR3 is TGTGCCACCACTGCCTACTTAGCGGATTACAATGAGCAGTTCTTC. Translated: CATTAYLADYNEQFF.